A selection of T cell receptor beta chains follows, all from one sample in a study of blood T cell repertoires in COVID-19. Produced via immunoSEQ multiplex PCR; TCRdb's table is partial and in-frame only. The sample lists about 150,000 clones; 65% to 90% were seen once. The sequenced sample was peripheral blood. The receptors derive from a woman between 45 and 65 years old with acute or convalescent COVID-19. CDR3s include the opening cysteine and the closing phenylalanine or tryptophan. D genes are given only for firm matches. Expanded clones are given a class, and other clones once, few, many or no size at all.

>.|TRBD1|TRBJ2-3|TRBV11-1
CASSFDRGRTDTQYF
TGTGCCAGCAGCTTCGACAGGGGACGCACAGATACGCAGTATTTT
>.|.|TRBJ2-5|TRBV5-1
CASSLGAGVETQYF
TGCGCCAGCAGCTTGGGGGCAGGGGTGGAGACCCAGTACTTC
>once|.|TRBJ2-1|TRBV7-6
CASMNTVFNEQFF
TGTGCCAGTATGAACACAGTATTCAATGAGCAGTTCTTC
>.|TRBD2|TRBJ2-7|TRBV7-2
CASSLLGGRYEQYF
TGTGCCAGCAGCTTATTGGGGGGGAGGTACGAGCAGTACTTC
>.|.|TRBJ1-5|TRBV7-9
CASSRTGHNQPQHF
TGTGCCAGCAGCCGTACAGGACACAATCAGCCCCAGCATTTT
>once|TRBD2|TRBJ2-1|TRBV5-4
CASSLPASGSYNEQFF
TGTGCCAGCAGCTTGCCGGCTAGCGGGAGCTACAATGAGCAGTTCTTC
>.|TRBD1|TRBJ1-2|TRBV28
CASSRQGNYGYTF
TGTGCCAGCAGTAGACAGGGGAACTATGGCTACACCTTC
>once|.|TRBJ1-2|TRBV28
CASIRRGQGYGYTF
TGTGCCAGCATCAGGAGGGGTCAAGGCTATGGCTACACCTTC
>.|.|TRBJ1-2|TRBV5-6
CASSPAGGVDYGYTF
TGTGCCAGCAGCCCCGCCGGGGGTGTGGACTATGGCTACACCTTC
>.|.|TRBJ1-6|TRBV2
CASSERRAADNSPLHF
TGTGCCAGCAGTGAGAGGAGGGCAGCGGATAATTCACCCCTCCACTTT
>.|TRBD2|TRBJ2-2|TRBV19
CASLDSGGRVANTGELFF
TGTGCCAGCCTCGACAGCGGGGGCCGGGTGGCGAACACCGGGGAGCTGTTTTTT
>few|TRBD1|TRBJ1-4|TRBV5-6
CASSPYRGPNEKLFF
TGTGCCAGCAGCCCCTACAGGGGACCTAATGAAAAACTGTTTTTT
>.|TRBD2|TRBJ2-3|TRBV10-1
CASSVELAGGLYF
TGCGCCAGCAGTGTAGAACTAGCGGGGGGGCTGTATTTT
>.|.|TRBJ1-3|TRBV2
CASSRYSGNTIYF
TGTGCCAGCAGCAGATACTCTGGAAACACCATATATTTT
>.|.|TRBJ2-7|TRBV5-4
CATQGRERDEQYF
TGTGCCACCCAAGGACGGGAGAGGGACGAGCAGTACTTC
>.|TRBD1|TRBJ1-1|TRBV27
CASSLTGATEAFF
TGTGCCAGCAGTTTAACAGGGGCCACTGAAGCTTTCTTT
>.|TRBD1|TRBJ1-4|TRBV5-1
CASSPGQGDEKLFF
TGCGCCAGCAGCCCAGGACAGGGTGACGAAAAACTGTTTTTT
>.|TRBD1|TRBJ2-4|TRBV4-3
CASSQDDRGVNIQYF
TGCGCCAGCAGCCAAGACGACAGGGGGGTAAACATTCAGTACTTC
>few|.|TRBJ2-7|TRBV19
CASSISSASSYEQYF
TGTGCCAGTAGTATTTCTAGCGCCAGCTCCTACGAGCAGTACTTC
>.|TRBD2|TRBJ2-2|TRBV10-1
CASGEGTGELFF
TGCGCCAGCGGGGAGGGGACCGGGGAGCTGTTTTTT
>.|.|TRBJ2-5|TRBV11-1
CASSLARQTQYF
TGTGCCAGCAGCCTAGCCCGTCAGACCCAGTACTTC
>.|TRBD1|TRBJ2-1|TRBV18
CASSPLEQGYNEQFF
TGTGCCAGCTCACCACTGGAACAGGGGTACAATGAGCAGTTCTTC
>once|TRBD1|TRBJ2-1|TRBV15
CATSRLTGGSYNEQFF
TGTGCCACCAGCAGATTAACAGGGGGCTCCTACAATGAGCAGTTCTTC
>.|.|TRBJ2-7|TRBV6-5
CASRRDSTTNEQYF
TGTGCCAGCAGGCGGGACTCTACTACAAACGAGCAGTACTTC
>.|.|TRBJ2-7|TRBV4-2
CASSQAYGVYEQYF
TGTGCCAGCAGCCAAGCCTACGGGGTATACGAGCAGTACTTC